The 19 T cell receptor beta chains below all came from one sample that was sequenced in a study of T cells expressing NK-cell markers. TCRdb reworked the 5' RACE reads into one entry per CDR3 protein, no DNA. Its listing shows 500,000 to 700,000 distinct CDR3 sequences. Sequenced material: blood T cells: a sorted CD56 or NKG2C T cell subset, CD4+ or CD8+ T cells, or bulk PBMC T cells (not recorded which). All receptors come from a man between 18 and 35 years old in good health.

The V gene is TRBV7-6, the J gene TRBJ2-1; TCRdb indicates TRBD1, and absent DNA this call remains unverified. Germline-derived CDR1 and CDR2 are SGHVS and FNYEAQ. The CDR3 consists of 15 residues. CDR3 residues: CASSEGRGHYNEQFF.

The CDR3 sequence: CSASSGGLNEQFF. The V call is TRBV20-1, the J call TRBJ2-1; TCRdb lists TRBD2, though no DNA is available to test this call. This CDR3 has 13 amino acids. Germline CDR1 and CDR2: DFQATT and SNEGSKA (reference sequence).

CDR3 region: CSVRPRQGLTDTQYF. The chain combines TRBV29-1 with TRBJ2-3; TCRdb indicates TRBD1, and absent DNA this call remains unverified. The CDR3 runs 15 residues. The germline CDR1 and CDR2 sequences are SQVTM and ANQGSEA.

The chain couples TRBV12-3 or TRBV12-4 to TRBJ1-5; TCRdb's D call, TRBD1, is unchecked because there is no DNA. This CDR3 comprises 15 residues. The CDR3 sequence: CASSLGGSGNQPQHF.

This rearrangement joins TRBV4-1 to TRBJ1-3. The germline gives CDR1 MGHRA, CDR2 YSYEKL. The CDR3 is 14 residues long. CDR3 region: CASSPRGQGNTIYF.

This chain uses TRBV12-3 or TRBV12-4 with TRBJ2-7; TCRdb picks TRBD1, but there is no DNA to check that call. The CDR3 extends over 13 amino acids. The CDR3 reads CASSLARQGEQYF.

The rearrangement uses TRBV20-1 and TRBJ2-7; the D call of TRBD1 rests on TCRdb alone, since no DNA is present to check it. CDR1 and CDR2 from the germline V gene are DFQATT and SNEGSKA (reference sequence). The CDR3 runs to 16 residues. CDR3 in amino acids: CSARDPDRGHSYEQYF.

This chain joins TRBV6-1 and TRBJ2-3; checking the TCRdb D call of TRBD1 is not possible without DNA. Per germline, CDR1 MNHNS and CDR2 SASEGT. The CDR3 runs 14 residues. The CDR3 is CASRDRGHTDTQYF.

The J gene is TRBJ1-1, the V gene TRBV10-2; the TRBD1 assignment by TCRdb is unverifiable without DNA. This CDR3 has 11 residues. The V gene's germline CDR1 is WSHSY and CDR2 SAAADI. The CDR3: CAGLQGAKAFF.

The V and J genes are TRBV5-5 and TRBJ1-1. Germline V gene lookup returns CDR1 SGHKS and CDR2 YYEKEE (reference sequence). CDR3 length: 12 residues. The chain's CDR3 is CASSWGRPEAFF.

This chain connects TRBV10-2 to TRBJ2-2; the D call of TRBD2 rests on TCRdb alone, since no DNA is present to check it. The CDR3 length is 15 residues. CDR1 and CDR2 from the germline V gene are WSHSY and SAAADI. This CDR3 is CASISSGYSTGELFF.

The chain has TRBV7-2 and TRBJ2-5; the D call from TCRdb, TRBD2, cannot be confirmed without DNA. Germline V gives CDR1 SGHTA, CDR2 FQGNSA. CDR3 size: 17 residues. CDR3 region: CASSPTSGRAGQETQYF.

The CDR3 spells CATTRQGYNEQFF. The chain employs TRBV15 and TRBJ2-1; TCRdb proposes TRBD1, but this gene call is untestable without DNA. Germline CDR1 reads LNHNV; CDR2 reads YYDKDF (reference sequence). The CDR3 runs 13 residues.

The chain joins TRBV7-6 to TRBJ1-3. Germline CDR1 is SGHVS and CDR2 is FNYEAQ. This CDR3 is built from 15 residues. The CDR3 loop reads CASSLVTGSGNTIYF. Full variable domain (outside the CDR3, taken from reference TRBV7-6 and TRBJ1-3): GAGVSQSPRYKVTKRGQDVALRCDPISGHVSLYWYRQALGQGPEFLTYFNYEAQQDKSGLPNDRFSAERPEGSISTLTIQRTEQRDSAMYRCASSLVTGSGNTIYFGEGSWLTVV.

The chain has TRBV3-1 and TRBJ1-5; the D call from TCRdb, TRBD1, cannot be confirmed without DNA. Per germline, CDR1 LGHDT and CDR2 YNNKEL (reference sequence). The CDR3 runs to 15 residues. Here the CDR3 reads CASSLSDRGRQPQHF.

This chain connects TRBV20-1 to TRBJ2-5. The CDR3 is 14 amino acids. Germline-derived CDR1 and CDR2 are DFQATT and SNEGSKA (reference sequence). CDR3: CSARDTRVQETQYF.

The V and J genes are TRBV19 and TRBJ1-1; the TCRdb call, TRBD1, lacks DNA for checking. CDR3 length equals 15 residues. Germline V lookup: CDR1 LNHDA, CDR2 SQIVND (reference sequence). CDR3 region: CASSPFDRGNTEAFF.

This sequence joins TRBV5-1 and TRBJ2-7; TCRdb calls TRBD1, which cannot be checked without DNA. Germline loops: CDR1 SGHRS, CDR2 YFSETQ. The length of the CDR3 is 15 residues. The CDR3 is CASSLEGWASYEQYF. Looking up the rest from reference TRBV5-1 and TRBJ2-7 gives the full variable domain: KAGVTQTPRYLIKTRGQQVTLSCSPISGHRSVSWYQQTPGQGLQFLFEYFSETQRNKGNFPGRFSGRQFSNSRSEMNVSTLELGDSALYLCASSLEGWASYEQYFGPGTRLTVT.

The J gene is TRBJ2-1, the V gene TRBV11-2. The germline V gene encodes CDR1 SGHAT and CDR2 FQNNGV. The CDR3 sequence is 11 residues long. CDR3 loop: CASSFAREQFF.